A single sample gave rise to the 21 T cell receptor beta chains below, sequenced in a study of cytotoxic CD8 clonotypes in ibrutinib-treated CLL. Sequencing used immunoSEQ multiplex PCR; TCRdb keeps in-frame clones, though not all of them. Of about 140,000 clones listed, around 80% were seen once; the top ten hold roughly 7.2%. Specimen: PBMCs, collected after 36 months of ibrutinib treatment. These receptors all come from a human donor with chronic lymphocytic leukemia.

The chain couples TRBV29-1 to TRBJ2-7, with TRBD1 identical over 11 bases. CDR3 size: 14 residues. Germline V gene data show CDR1 as SQVTM and CDR2 as ANQGSEA. V dropped 6 bases and J dropped 2; count of bases not matched to a gene: 6. CDR3 residues: CSVTRTGGPYEQYF. The DNA of the CDR3 is TGCAGCGTCACTAGGACAGGGGGCCCCTACGAGCAGTACTTC.

V usage is TRBV21-1 and J usage is TRBJ2-1; TRBD2 is taken as the D call from the table, unchecked against the DNA. TRBV21-1 represents a pseudogene. The CDR3 consists of 16 residues. The DNA for the CDR3 is TGTGCCAGCAGCCAGGCTAGCGGGGCCAACTACAATGAGCAGTTCTTC. Protein: CASSQASGANYNEQFF.

V usage is TRBV10-3 and J usage is TRBJ2-3; 7 bases are a match to TRBD1. CDR3 size: 14 residues. V shed 10 bases and J 0 bases; nucleotides not matched to a gene: 7. CDR1 ENHRY and CDR2 SYGVKD come from the germline V gene. DNA of the CDR3: TGTGCCACGAGACAGGGCAGTAGCACAGATACGCAGTATTTT. Its translation: CATRQGSSTDTQYF.

The gene calls are TRBV30 and TRBJ1-4, with D possibly being TRBD1 (6 bases). From germline, CDR1 is GTSNPN and CDR2 SVGIG (reference sequence). V lost 6 bases and J 8 bases, leaving 19 bases between the germline ends. The CDR3 sequence is 14 residues long. In DNA, the CDR3 is TGTGCCTGCTCTCACCCGGCAGGGGACGAAAAACTGTTTTTT. Amino acids: CACSHPAGDEKLFF.

The chain combines TRBV7-2 with TRBJ1-3; no clear D gene. With 5 bases removed from V and 2 bases from J, the gap between germline ends came to 16 bases. This CDR3 is built from 16 residues. The germline V gene encodes CDR1 SGHTA and CDR2 FQGNSA. CDR3 loop: CASSPQRVRAGNTIYF. CDR3 nucleotides: TGTGCCAGCAGCCCGCAGAGGGTAAGGGCTGGAAACACCATATATTTT.

For this clone: Distinct nucleotide sequences in the sample also encode this CDR3. The chain couples TRBV9 to TRBJ1-3, with unresolved D. Trimming removed 0 bases from V and 4 bases from J, with 2 bases in between. The length of the CDR3 is 12 residues. Germline V gene data show CDR1 as SGDLS and CDR2 as YYNGEE. CDR3 sequence: CASSVAGNTIYF. The CDR3 region has the DNA TGTGCCAGCAGCGTAGCGGGAAACACCATATATTTT.

The chain has TRBV14 and TRBJ2-2, with 9 bases identical to TRBD2. The CDR3 covers 17 residues. CDR1 is SGHDN and CDR2 is FVKESK in the germline V gene. J gave up 5 bases and V 1 base, and 8 bases lay outside the gene matches. The CDR3 region is CASSQGLAGSITGELFF. The CDR3 DNA reads as TGTGCCAGCAGCCAAGGCCTAGCGGGATCTATTACCGGGGAGCTGTTTTTT. Filled out from reference TRBV14 and TRBJ2-2, the complete variable domain reads EAGVTQFPSHSVIEKGQTVTLRCDPISGHDNLYWYRRVMGKEIKFLLHFVKESKQDESGMPNNRFLAERTGGTYSTLKVQPAELEDSGVYFCASSQGLAGSITGELFFGEGSRLTVL.

The chain is built from TRBV2 and TRBJ2-3; D is unclear. CDR3 size: 12 residues. V lost 10 bases to trimming and J lost 11 bases, with 19 bases between them. Germline V CDR1 and CDR2: SNHLY, FYNNEI. CDR3 in DNA: TGTGCCACCCGTCACCCTGGGTACGGGCAGTATTTT. It yields the protein CATRHPGYGQYF.

This chain connects TRBV19 to TRBJ1-2; D gene ambiguous. Trimming pared 8 bases from V and 11 bases from J, leaving 18 bases between. Germline assignment: CDR1 LNHDA and CDR2 SQIVND (reference sequence). This CDR3 contains 12 residues. The CDR3 nucleotides read TGTGCCAGTCGGAATCCGGGTCGAGGGTACACCTTC. Its translation is CASRNPGRGYTF.

This clone was seen a handful of times. The chain combines TRBV4-1 with TRBJ1-3; D ambiguous. The CDR3 length is 17 residues. V lost 2 bases and J lost 4, with 18 bases in between. Germline-derived CDR1 and CDR2 are MGHRA and YSYEKL. The CDR3 protein is CASSQIDMGFSGNTIYF. The CDR3 nucleotides read TGCGCCAGCAGCCAAATAGATATGGGATTTAGCGGAAACACCATATATTTT.

The chain joins TRBV14 to TRBJ2-5; tentatively, D is TRBD2 (5 bases). The germline V gene encodes CDR1 SGHDN and CDR2 FVKESK. The CDR3 has 13 residues. V was cut by 4 bases and J by 4 bases, with 10 bases left in between. In DNA form, the CDR3 reads TGTGCCAGCAGCCGCGGGTGGGCAGAGACCCAGTACTTC. Translating gives CASSRGWAETQYF.

The genes are TRBV19 and TRBJ2-5; no clear D gene. CDR3 size: 14 residues. The ends were cut back, 2 bases at V and 3 bases at J, with 10 bases in the middle. From germline, CDR1 is LNHDA and CDR2 SQIVND (reference sequence). The CDR3 nucleotides are TGTGCCAGTAGTATATGGGCAACGAAAGAGACCCAGTACTTC. Amino acid sequence: CASSIWATKETQYF.

V and J are TRBV5-4 and TRBJ2-5, with 7 nucleotides matching TRBD1. Germline V CDR1 and CDR2: SGHNT, YYREEE (reference sequence). Trimming took 0 bases from V and 3 from J; bases not matched to a gene: 5. The CDR3 spans 15 residues. CDR3 DNA sequence: TGTGCCAGCAGCTTGGCCGTCACAGGGGAAGAGACCCAGTACTTC. It translates to CASSLAVTGEETQYF.

At least ten counts were recorded for this clone. The rearrangement links TRBV5-1 to TRBJ2-3, with 12 bases matching TRBD2. Germline V gene sequence: CDR1 SGHRS, CDR2 YFSETQ. The CDR3 extends over 15 amino acids. With V trimmed by 1 base and J by 6 bases, 3 bases remained unmatched. Here the CDR3 DNA reads TGCGCCAGCAGCTTGCCTAGCGGGAGGGGGGATACGCAGTATTTT. The encoded protein is CASSLPSGRGDTQYF. The complete variable domain, with remaining parts taken from reference TRBV5-1 and TRBJ2-3, reads KAGVTQTPRYLIKTRGQQVTLSCSPISGHRSVSWYQQTPGQGLQFLFEYFSETQRNKGNFPGRFSGRQFSNSRSEMNVSTLELGDSALYLCASSLPSGRGDTQYFGPGTRLTVL.

This clone was recorded a few times. The chain couples TRBV9 to TRBJ2-1; 7 bases line up with TRBD1. Germline lookup yields CDR1 SGDLS and CDR2 YYNGEE. The CDR3 runs 16 residues. J was trimmed by 2 bases and V by 4 bases; bases with no gene match: 9. The CDR3 loop is CASSLARTGTYNEQFF. CDR3 coding DNA: TGTGCCAGCAGCTTAGCCAGGACAGGAACCTACAATGAGCAGTTCTTC. Combining the CDR3 with reference TRBV9 and TRBJ2-1 gives the whole variable domain DSGVTQTPKHLITATGQRVTLRCSPRSGDLSVYWYQQSLDQGLQFLIQYYNGEERAKGNILERFSAQQFPDLHSELNLSSLELGDSALYFCASSLARTGTYNEQFFGPGTRLTVL.

The chain combines TRBV11-1 with TRBJ2-3; D might be TRBD2 (5 bases). CDR1 and CDR2 from the germline V gene are SGHAT and FQDESV (reference sequence). This CDR3 spans 16 amino acids. The ends were cut back, 5 bases at V and 2 bases at J, with 17 bases in the middle. CDR3 residues: CASSRRRDSYTDTQYF. The CDR3 bases are TGTGCCAGCAGCCGACGTCGGGATTCTTACACAGATACGCAGTATTTT.

The chain is built from TRBV7-9 and TRBJ2-1; possibly TRBD1 or TRBD2 for D (5 bases each). The germline V gene encodes CDR1 SEHNR and CDR2 FQNEAQ (reference sequence). Trimming took off 5 bases at V and 3 bases at J, with 11 bases between the two ends. CDR3 length equals 14 residues. The CDR3 region is CASSPRDHYNEQFF. Here the CDR3 DNA reads TGTGCCAGCAGCCCCCGGGACCACTACAATGAGCAGTTCTTC.

The rearrangement uses TRBV11-2 and TRBJ1-2; D might be TRBD1 (6 bases). The CDR3 has 14 amino acids. Germline V gene data show CDR1 as SGHAT and CDR2 as FQNNGV. Trimming removed 2 bases from V and 2 bases from J, with 9 bases in between. CDR3 coding DNA: TGTGCCAGCAGCTTATGGGACACCAACTATGGCTACACCTTC. Its translation: CASSLWDTNYGYTF.

This sequence joins TRBV5-1 and TRBJ2-7, with D possibly being TRBD1 (6 bases). The CDR3 is made up of 14 amino acids. The ends were cut back, 1 base at V and 1 base at J, with 9 bases in the middle. The germline V gene has CDR1 SGHRS and CDR2 YFSETQ. The CDR3 sequence is CASSLQGTSYEQYF. For the CDR3, the DNA is TGCGCCAGCAGCTTGCAAGGGACATCCTACGAGCAGTACTTC.

The chain joins TRBV27 to TRBJ1-6; tentatively, D is TRBD1 (6 bases). The CDR3 sequence is 14 residues long. Germline CDR1 reads MNHEY; CDR2 reads SMNVEV (reference sequence). V was shortened by 8 bases and J by 9 bases, with 17 bases between the two germline ends. The CDR3 DNA reads TGTGCCAGCGGTAACACCAGGGGAATTTCACCCCTCCACTTT. Translating it yields CASGNTRGISPLHF.

V is TRBV7-2 and J is TRBJ1-2, with TRBD1 as a possible D gene (6 bases). V dropped 4 bases and J dropped 1 base, with 22 bases sitting between them. This CDR3 spans 18 amino acids. The germline V gene has CDR1 SGHTA and CDR2 FQGNSA. The CDR3 region is CASSWTAGTTSFNYGYTF. The CDR3 nucleotides read TGTGCCAGCAGCTGGACAGCCGGGACAACCTCTTTTAACTATGGCTACACCTTC. Full variable domain (outside the CDR3, taken from reference TRBV7-2 and TRBJ1-2): GAGVSQSPSNKVTEKGKDVELRCDPISGHTALYWYRQSLGQGLEFLIYFQGNSAPDKSGLPSDRFSAERTGGSVSTLTIQRTQQEDSAVYLCASSWTAGTTSFNYGYTFGSGTRLTVV.